A selection of T cell receptor beta chains follows, all from one sample in a study of T cell responses to AZD1222 COVID-19 vaccine. The protocol was immunoSEQ multiplex PCR, while the TCRdb copy is restricted to in-frame clones and leaves out a portion. The data hold fewer than 200,000 clones, with around 92% observed a single time. The source was peripheral blood, collected on day 0 of AZD1222 vaccination. Source of these receptors: an adult in good health. CDR3s include the opening cysteine and the closing phenylalanine or tryptophan. Each record gives: V gene, D gene, J gene, CDR3 DNA, CDR3 protein. A D gene is named only where the DNA matches it firmly.

v_call: TRBV7-9
d_call: NA
j_call: TRBJ2-1
cdr3_nt: TGTGCCAGCATTGGTGTGTCCGGGGCAGGGTCCTACAATGAGCAGTTCTTC
cdr3_aa: CASIGVSGAGSYNEQFF

v_call: TRBV12-5
d_call: TRBD2
j_call: TRBJ2-1
cdr3_nt: TGTGCTAGTGGCTCGAAACTAGCGGAGTACAATGAGCAGTTCTTC
cdr3_aa: CASGSKLAEYNEQFF

v_call: TRBV2
d_call: NA
j_call: TRBJ1-5
cdr3_nt: TGTGCCAGCAGCCCGCAGAGCTTTAGCAATCAGCCCCAGCATTTT
cdr3_aa: CASSPQSFSNQPQHF

v_call: TRBV3-1/TRBV3-2
d_call: NA
j_call: TRBJ2-1
cdr3_nt: TGTGCCAGCAGCCAAGTGAGTGAGCAGTTCTTC
cdr3_aa: CASSQVSEQFF

v_call: TRBV5-4
d_call: TRBD1
j_call: TRBJ1-2
cdr3_nt: TGTGCCAGCAGCTTGGCCGGGACAGGGCTTGGCTACACCTTC
cdr3_aa: CASSLAGTGLGYTF

v_call: TRBV19
d_call: NA
j_call: TRBJ1-1
cdr3_nt: TGTGCCAGTACCGGTAACACTGAAGCTTTCTTT
cdr3_aa: CASTGNTEAFF

v_call: TRBV19
d_call: NA
j_call: TRBJ2-3
cdr3_nt: TGTGCCAGTAGTATAGAACCGCTCTGGGGAACAGATACGCAGTATTTT
cdr3_aa: CASSIEPLWGTDTQYF

v_call: TRBV12-3/TRBV12-4
d_call: NA
j_call: TRBJ1-2
cdr3_nt: TGTGCCAGCAGTTACACGGGGCCCCGGGGCTACACCTTC
cdr3_aa: CASSYTGPRGYTF

v_call: TRBV2
d_call: NA
j_call: TRBJ1-1
cdr3_nt: TGTGCCAGCACCAAAACGCAGGGGAACACTGAAGCTTTCTTT
cdr3_aa: CASTKTQGNTEAFF

v_call: TRBV6-5
d_call: TRBD1
j_call: TRBJ1-4
cdr3_nt: TGTGCCAGCAAGACAGGGGTGGCTAATGAAAAACTGTTTTTT
cdr3_aa: CASKTGVANEKLFF

v_call: TRBV3-1/TRBV3-2
d_call: TRBD1
j_call: TRBJ1-2
cdr3_nt: TGTGCCAGCAGCCTAACCTTTCGACAGGGGCCCTCCTTACTCTATGGCTACACCTTC
cdr3_aa: CASSLTFRQGPSLLYGYTF